This is a list of T cell receptor beta chains from one sample in a study of neurological immune-mediated disorders. TCRdb re-derived calls from the 5' RACE reads in MiXCR, one entry per CDR3 protein. Of roughly 57,000 distinct CDR3 sequences listed, 24% are singletons. The sequenced sample consisted of PBMCs. The origin of the receptors is a man in his 60s with HTLV-1-associated myelopathy (HAM/TSP). CDR3s include the opening cysteine and the closing phenylalanine or tryptophan. A D gene is named only where the DNA matches it firmly. Size is stated for part of the rows, as once, few or many counts, or as a class when the clone is expanded.

size	V	D	J	CDR3	DNA
.	TRBV10-3	TRBD1	TRBJ2-5	CAISRDRGAETQYF	TGTGCCATCAGTAGGGACAGGGGAGCAGAGACCCAGTACTTC
many	TRBV5-1	TRBD2	TRBJ2-1	CASSTGGGNNEQFF	TGCGCCAGCTCGACGGGGGGAGGGAACAATGAGCAGTTCTTC
once	TRBV5-1	TRBD1	TRBJ2-3	CASSRTGLGTDTQYF	TGCGCCAGCAGCCGGACAGGGTTGGGAACAGATACGCAGTATTTT
.	TRBV7-6	.	TRBJ2-2	CASSLSLTQRTGELFF	TGTGCCAGCAGCTTATCCTTGACTCAGAGGACCGGGGAGCTGTTTTTT
many	TRBV20-1	.	TRBJ2-1	CSAKTGTHNEQFF	TGCAGTGCTAAAACAGGGACCCACAATGAGCAGTTCTTC
many	TRBV7-2	TRBD1	TRBJ2-1	CASSSGQGLNEQFF	TGTGCCAGCAGCTCCGGACAGGGACTTAATGAGCAGTTCTTC
many	TRBV20-1	.	TRBJ2-1	CSAREGPNYNEQFF	TGCAGTGCTAGAGAGGGCCCCAATTACAATGAGCAGTTCTTC
many	TRBV10-3	TRBD1	TRBJ1-5	CAISDKDREGQPQHF	TGTGCCATCAGTGACAAGGACAGGGAAGGACAGCCCCAGCATTTT
.	TRBV27	TRBD1	TRBJ1-2	CASSLKWDRDLYGYTF	TGTGCCAGCAGTTTAAAATGGGACAGGGATCTCTATGGCTACACCTTC
many	TRBV5-1	.	TRBJ2-1	CASSWTATPYNEQFF	TGCGCCAGCAGCTGGACAGCAACCCCTTACAATGAGCAGTTCTTC
.	TRBV7-3	.	TRBJ2-7	CASSFVTYEQYF	TGTGCCAGCAGCTTCGTGACCTACGAGCAGTACTTC
many	TRBV12-3/TRBV12-4	.	TRBJ1-3	CASRLQAAGGNTIYF	TGTGCCAGCAGGCTACAGGCCGCGGGGGGAAACACCATATATTTT
many	TRBV4-1	TRBD1	TRBJ1-1	CASSQDPLTGGRTEAFF	TGCGCCAGCAGCCAAGACCCCTTGACAGGGGGCAGAACTGAAGCTTTCTTT
.	TRBV28	.	TRBJ2-1	CDTRTVLEQFF	TGTGACACCCGGACAGTACTTGAGCAGTTCTTC
many	TRBV12-3/TRBV12-4	TRBD1	TRBJ1-2	CASSLTGNYGYTF	TGTGCCAGCAGTCTGACAGGGAACTATGGCTACACCTTC
many	TRBV6-4	TRBD2	TRBJ2-1	CASSLAGGIGNEQFF	TGTGCCAGCAGTTTGGCGGGAGGAATCGGCAATGAGCAGTTCTTC
many	TRBV3-1	TRBD1	TRBJ1-1	CASSQGAGYTEAFF	TGTGCCAGCAGTCAGGGGGCGGGGTACACTGAAGCTTTCTTT
medium-sized	TRBV5-1	TRBD1	TRBJ2-7	CASQETGGHEQYF	TGCGCCAGCCAGGAGACAGGGGGCCACGAGCAGTACTTC
many	TRBV9	.	TRBJ2-7	CASSVSGSGYEQYF	TGTGCCAGCAGCGTCTCCGGGAGCGGCTACGAGCAGTACTTC
.	TRBV5-1	.	TRBJ2-5	CASTLSEPVETQYF	TGCGCCAGCACCCTAAGTGAACCGGTAGAGACCCAGTACTTC
many	TRBV25-1	.	TRBJ2-5	CASSVRTGETQYF	TGTGCCAGCAGTGTACGTACAGGGGAGACCCAGTACTTC
.	TRBV4-1	TRBD1	TRBJ2-3	CASSQPPGQSTDTQYF	TGCGCCAGCAGCCAACCTCCGGGACAGTCCACAGATACGCAGTATTTT
many	TRBV6-1	.	TRBJ2-7	CASSPSGGGYEQYF	TGTGCCAGCAGTCCATCGGGTGGTGGCTACGAGCAGTACTTC
many	TRBV11-1	.	TRBJ2-1	CASSYDNEQFF	TGTGCCAGCAGCTATGACAATGAGCAGTTCTTC
many	TRBV29-1	.	TRBJ1-1	CSGVQSGGTEAFF	TGCAGCGGAGTCCAGTCGGGGGGCACTGAAGCTTTCTTT
many	TRBV7-9	.	TRBJ2-1	CASSLPGTGYNEQFF	TGTGCCAGCAGCCTCCCCGGGACTGGGTACAATGAGCAGTTCTTC
many	TRBV20-1	TRBD2	TRBJ2-1	CSARETSPSYNEQFF	TGCAGTGCTAGAGAGACTAGCCCCTCCTACAATGAGCAGTTCTTC
many	TRBV5-1	.	TRBJ2-7	CASSPQLGEQYF	TGCGCCAGCAGCCCACAACTCGGCGAGCAGTACTTC
.	TRBV20-1	TRBD2	TRBJ2-5	CSATVGGSGETQYF	TGCAGTGCTACTGTGGGAGGGTCGGGGGAGACCCAGTACTTC
many	TRBV4-1	.	TRBJ2-3	CASSRIGTDTQYF	TGCGCCAGCAGCCGGATTGGTACAGATACGCAGTATTTT
many	TRBV5-1	.	TRBJ2-3	CASSLKERRTDTQYF	TGCGCCAGCAGCTTGAAGGAGCGCCGCACAGATACGCAGTATTTT
.	TRBV7-2	.	TRBJ2-7	CASSPGTRNYEQYF	TGTGCCAGCAGCCCCGGGACACGAAACTACGAGCAGTACTTC
many	TRBV20-1	.	TRBJ2-3	CSASAEADTQYF	TGCAGTGCTAGCGCTGAGGCAGATACGCAGTATTTT
many	TRBV7-9	.	TRBJ2-5	CASSEKPLLSRGETQYF	TGTGCCAGCAGCGAGAAGCCCCTTCTCTCGCGTGGGGAGACCCAGTACTTC
.	TRBV19	.	TRBJ1-3	CASSESGNTIYF	TGTGCCAGTAGTGAATCTGGAAACACCATATATTTT
many	TRBV11-3	.	TRBJ2-7	CASSLDGPGHEQYF	TGTGCCAGCAGCTTAGATGGACCGGGCCACGAGCAGTACTTC
.	TRBV7-9	.	TRBJ2-5	CASTSRAGPQETQYF	TGTGCCAGCACTTCGAGGGCGGGACCGCAAGAGACCCAGTACTTC
many	TRBV5-1	.	TRBJ2-1	CASSDGPYNEQFF	TGCGCCAGCAGCGACGGTCCTTACAATGAGCAGTTCTTC
many	TRBV16	.	TRBJ1-2	CASSRGTNYGYTF	TGTGCCAGCAGCCGGGGGACTAACTATGGCTACACCTTC
.	TRBV28	.	TRBJ2-1	CASSSRGGGYNEQFF	TGTGCCAGCAGTTCTCGGGGTGGGGGGTACAATGAGCAGTTCTTC
many	TRBV7-2	.	TRBJ2-1	CASTREHEGGQFF	TGTGCCAGCACCCGGGAGCATGAGGGCGGGCAGTTCTTC
few	TRBV5-1	TRBD1	TRBJ2-5	CASSMTGSGETQYF	TGCGCCAGCAGCATGACAGGGTCTGGAGAGACCCAGTACTTC
many	TRBV20-1	.	TRBJ2-4	CSADLGTKRSAIQYF	TGCAGTGCCGATTTAGGGACAAAGAGGTCCGCCATTCAGTACTTC
.	TRBV25-1	TRBD2	TRBJ2-2	CASRQTGLAGGSTGELFF	TGTGCCAGCAGGCAAACAGGACTAGCGGGAGGTAGTACCGGGGAGCTGTTTTTT
many	TRBV5-1	TRBD2	TRBJ2-2	CASSLTSGRAGELFF	TGCGCCAGCAGCTTGACTAGCGGGAGGGCCGGGGAGCTGTTTTTT
once	TRBV5-1	.	TRBJ2-1	CASSLEGLKWDEQFF	TGCGCCAGCAGCTTGGAGGGACTGAAATGGGATGAGCAGTTCTTC
many	TRBV11-2	.	TRBJ2-7	CASSLVEHGSLYEQYF	TGTGCCAGCAGCTTAGTAGAGCACGGGAGTCTCTACGAGCAGTACTTC
many	TRBV2	.	TRBJ2-5	CASSGRLVGQETQYF	TGTGCCAGCAGTGGCCGACTAGTGGGGCAAGAGACCCAGTACTTC
.	TRBV5-1	.	TRBJ1-2	CASSLDAREGYTF	TGCGCCAGCAGCTTGGATGCCAGGGAGGGCTACACCTTC
.	TRBV4-1	TRBD2	TRBJ2-2	CASSNSGSQSWELFF	TGCGCCAGCAGTAATAGCGGGAGTCAATCCTGGGAGCTGTTTTTT
many	TRBV10-3	TRBD2	TRBJ2-1	CAISARSLAGESEQFF	TGTGCCATCAGCGCCCGGAGTCTAGCGGGAGAGAGTGAGCAGTTCTTC
.	TRBV6-5	TRBD1	TRBJ1-2	CASSYVRTGGGYGYTF	TGTGCCAGCAGTTACGTTCGGACAGGGGGCGGCTATGGCTACACCTTC
.	TRBV7-3	.	TRBJ2-6	CASSLDGPSSGANVLTF	TGTGCCAGCAGCTTGGACGGGCCTAGCTCTGGGGCCAACGTCCTGACTTTC
medium-sized	TRBV20-1	TRBD2	TRBJ2-3	CSARGLARDTQYF	TGCAGTGCTCGAGGACTAGCGAGGGATACGCAGTATTTT